This TCR beta chain was sequenced during a study of T cells expressing NK-cell markers. Following a re-call of the 5' RACE reads, TCRdb has one entry per CDR3 protein and lacks DNA. The listing contains 200,000 to 300,000 distinct CDR3 sequences. The CDR3 contains 16 residues. From germline, CDR1 is SGHVS and CDR2 FNYEAQ. The source is a young man in good health. Sequenced input: blood T cells: a sorted CD56 or NKG2C T cell subset, CD4+ or CD8+ T cells, or bulk PBMC T cells (not recorded which). This sequence joins TRBV7-6 and TRBJ2-2; TCRdb designates TRBD1, a call that cannot be tested without DNA. CDR3 in amino acids: CASSSPGWDNTGELFF.